This is a list of T cell receptor beta chains from one sample in a study of patients and donors after allogeneic stem cell transplantation. Each CDR3 protein is one row after TCRdb ran MiXCR on the RT-PCR reads. The sample has nearly 2,000 distinct CDR3 sequences, about 1.7% seen once; the top ten hold less than 6.5%. The sample comprised blood, either unsorted or a sorted T cell fraction (not recorded which). The receptors originated from a human donor who was either an allogeneic HSCT recipient or a stem cell or donor lymphocyte infusion donor (not recorded which). It is not recorded whose cells these are; they may come from a transplant donor. Each CDR3 is given with its conserved first and last residue. The D gene is left open where the match is weak. Clone size is not always given. Where it is, it says once, few, many or a class for expanded clones.

NA,TRBJ2-4,TRBV6-1,NA,CASKGLAKNIQYF,TGTGCCAGCAAGGGACTTGCCAAAAACATTCAGTACTTC
NA,TRBJ2-7,TRBV7-2,medium-sized,CASSLGGPQYF,TGTGCCAGCAGTCTAGGCGGCCCCCAGTACTTC
NA,TRBJ2-7,TRBV19,medium-sized,CASSIGRQGEQYF,TGTGCCAGTAGTATAGGCCGACAAGGCGAGCAGTACTTC
NA,TRBJ2-2,TRBV7-3,medium-sized,CASSLSAGSTGELFF,TGTGCCAGCAGCTTAAGCGCGGGTTCCACCGGGGAGCTGTTTTTT
NA,TRBJ2-2,TRBV7-2,NA,CASSVGLADDGELFF,TGTGCCAGCAGCGTCGGGCTAGCTGATGACGGGGAGCTGTTTTTT
NA,TRBJ2-1,TRBV5-5,NA,CASSLTETYNEQFF,TGTGCCAGCAGCTTGACAGAGACATACAATGAGCAGTTCTTC
NA,TRBJ1-1,TRBV18,medium-sized,CASSEHTEAFF,TGTGCCAGCTCAGAGCACACTGAAGCTTTCTTT
TRBD2,TRBJ2-1,TRBV2,few,CASSGGGNEQFF,TGTGCCAGCAGTGGGGGGGGCAATGAGCAGTTCTTC
NA,TRBJ2-1,TRBV11-2,large,CASSLEWSGEQFF,TGTGCCAGCAGCTTAGAGTGGTCAGGCGAGCAGTTCTTC
NA,TRBJ1-6,TRBV28,NA,CASSLGAGKGAHF,TGTGCCAGCAGTTTGGGGGCAGGGAAAGGAGCCCACTTT
NA,TRBJ2-3,TRBV5-6,medium-sized,CASSLAGTGGQRDTQYF,TGTGCCAGCAGCTTGGCCGGGACGGGGGGCCAGCGAGATACGCAGTATTTT
NA,TRBJ1-3,TRBV16,medium-sized,CASSQGSGNTIYF,TGTGCCAGCAGCCAAGGCAGTGGAAACACCATATATTTT
TRBD2,TRBJ2-1,TRBV11-2,large,CASSLDVTSGEQFF,TGTGCCAGCAGCTTAGATGTGACTAGCGGTGAGCAGTTCTTC
TRBD1,TRBJ1-1,TRBV7-3,large,CASSGQGPGTEAFF,TGTGCCAGCAGCGGACAGGGCCCGGGGACTGAAGCTTTCTTT
TRBD2,TRBJ2-3,TRBV20-1,medium-sized,CSASPLTSGNTDTQYF,TGCAGTGCTAGCCCTCTGACTAGCGGGAATACAGATACGCAGTATTTT
TRBD1,TRBJ1-2,TRBV20-1,large,CSARPGQGLGGYTF,TGCAGTGCTAGACCCGGACAGGGATTGGGTGGCTACACCTTC
NA,TRBJ2-5,TRBV4-3,medium-sized,CASSQDGQSQETQYF,TGCGCCAGCAGCCAAGATGGACAGTCCCAAGAGACCCAGTACTTC